The 20 T cell receptor beta chains below come from one sample, sequenced in a study of blood T cell repertoires in COVID-19. Profiling relied on immunoSEQ multiplex PCR, and the TCRdb table lists in-frame clones only, not all of them. In the table there are around 67,000 clones, over 65% of which are singletons. Sequenced: peripheral blood. These TCRs come from a woman in her sixties or seventies with acute or convalescent COVID-19.

This clone has just a few counts. The rearrangement uses TRBV9 and TRBJ1-1; perhaps TRBD1 as D (5 bases). Germline V CDR1 and CDR2: SGDLS, YYNGEE. V dropped 4 bases and J dropped 8 bases, with 15 bases sitting between them. The CDR3 runs 13 residues. As DNA, the CDR3 is TGTGCCAGCAGCCCCGACTCGGGGGAAGAAGCTTTCTTT. This encodes CASSPDSGEEAFF.

CDR3 in amino acids: CASSVSATANSGNTIYF. The CDR3 nucleotides read TGTGCCAGCAGCGTTTCGGCGACAGCAAACTCTGGAAACACCATATATTTT. This chain joins TRBV9 and TRBJ1-3; D perhaps matches TRBD1 (5 bases). With 2 bases removed from V and 0 bases from J, the gap between germline ends came to 15 bases. The CDR3 spans 17 residues. The germline CDR1 and CDR2 sequences are SGDLS and YYNGEE.

This rearrangement joins TRBV28 to TRBJ1-2; D uncertain. Germline assignment: CDR1 MDHEN and CDR2 SYDVKM. The CDR3 is 13 residues long. V was clipped by 3 bases and J by 6 bases, with 11 bases between them. The CDR3 nucleotides are TGTGCCAGCAGTTTTGTTCCGGGTAATGGCTACACCTTC. It translates to CASSFVPGNGYTF.

CDR3 sequence: CASSEARWTEAFF. For the CDR3, the DNA is TGTGCCAGCAGTGAAGCGAGGTGGACTGAAGCTTTCTTT. This chain links TRBV2 with TRBJ1-1, with D uncertain. Germline V CDR1 and CDR2: SNHLY, FYNNEI. The CDR3 extends over 13 amino acids. V lost 0 bases, J lost 5 bases, and 7 bases lay in between.

This clone was seen only a few times. The chain links TRBV4-3 to TRBJ1-2; 7 bases match TRBD1. The CDR3 length is 15 residues. J lost 3 bases, V lost 1 base, and 5 bases had no gene match. Germline CDR1 LGHNA, CDR2 YSLEER. The chain's CDR3 is CASSQASTGHYGYTF. The CDR3 DNA sequence: TGCGCCAGCAGCCAAGCTTCGACAGGGCACTATGGCTACACCTTC.

This clone occurred a few times. The rearrangement uses TRBV6-2 or TRBV6-3 and TRBJ2-1; 8 bases agree with TRBD2. V lost 6 bases to trimming and J lost 3 bases; unmatched junction nucleotides: 7. CDR1 is MNHEY, CDR2 SVGEGT, per germline. CDR3 length: 15 residues. The CDR3 loop reads CASSRPGLDYNEQFF. CDR3 DNA: TGTGCCAGCAGCCGCCCGGGACTAGACTACAATGAGCAGTTCTTC.

The rearrangement links TRBV7-9 to TRBJ1-6; D unresolved. From germline, CDR1 is SEHNR and CDR2 FQNEAQ (reference sequence). The CDR3 runs 13 residues. Trimming pared 5 bases from V and 9 bases from J, leaving 11 bases between. CDR3 DNA sequence: TGTGCCAGCAGCCCGGACTCCATTTCACCCCTCCACTTT. Its translation is CASSPDSISPLHF. Full variable domain (rest looked up from reference TRBV7-9 and TRBJ1-6): DTGVSQNPRHKITKRGQNVTFRCDPISEHNRLYWYRQTLGQGPEFLTYFQNEAQLEKSRLLSDRFSAERPKGSFSTLEIQRTEQGDSAMYLCASSPDSISPLHFGNGTRLTVT.

This chain joins TRBV10-3 and TRBJ1-1, with a possible D match to TRBD1 (5 bases). The CDR3 has 17 residues. V lost 3 bases to trimming and J lost 1 base, with 18 bases between them. Germline CDR1 reads ENHRY; CDR2 reads SYGVKD. CDR3 in DNA: TGTGCCATCAGTGATAGGACGGCGGGGGACCGGAACACTGAAGCTTTCTTT. Encoded protein: CAISDRTAGDRNTEAFF.

V is TRBV12-3 or TRBV12-4 and J is TRBJ1-1; the D gene is possibly TRBD1 (5 bases). Trimming shortened V by 3 bases and J by 5 bases, and 10 bases separated the two germline ends. CDR3 length equals 13 residues. CDR3 sequence: CASSFGRGTEAFF. The CDR3 nucleotides read TGTGCCAGCAGTTTTGGGAGGGGAACTGAAGCTTTCTTT.

Remarks on this clone: The same CDR3 is also encoded by other DNA sequences in this sample. V and J are TRBV2 and TRBJ2-3, with 7 bases that match TRBD2. Germline CDR1 reads SNHLY; CDR2 reads FYNNEI. V lost 6 bases, J lost 2 bases, and 11 bases stayed unmatched. This CDR3 is built from 16 residues. The CDR3 nucleotides are TGTGCCAGCAGGGCGACGGCTAGCGGACCCACAGATACGCAGTATTTT. The encoded protein is CASRATASGPTDTQYF.

The V call is TRBV7-2, the J call TRBJ2-4; possibly TRBD2 for D (6 bases). Germline CDR1 and CDR2: SGHTA and FQGNSA. This CDR3 region has 15 residues. V lost 2 bases and J lost 8, with 16 bases in between. CDR3 coding DNA: TGTGCCAGCAGCTTAAGTCGGAGGGTTTGGGACATTCAGTACTTC. The encoded protein is CASSLSRRVWDIQYF.

V usage is TRBV5-6 and J usage is TRBJ2-4, with 7 bases matching TRBD2. Germline V lookup: CDR1 SGHDT, CDR2 YYEEEE. V was clipped by 5 bases and J by 15 bases; unmatched bases: 14. The CDR3 has 13 amino acids. The CDR3 nucleotides read TGTGCCAGCAGTCCGGGACTACCCGGTCGGCGGTACTTC. Its translation is CASSPGLPGRRYF.

This clone was seen just once. J is TRBJ1-3 and V is TRBV18; no clear D. CDR3 length: 14 residues. Trimming removed 2 bases at V and 0 bases at J, with 5 bases between. CDR1 and CDR2 from the germline V gene are KGHSH and LQKENI. The CDR3 DNA reads TGTGCCAGCTCACCAGACATCTCTGGAAACACCATATATTTT. It codes for CASSPDISGNTIYF.

The CDR3 nucleotides read TGTGCCAGCAGTGATCGGCGCGGCACGCAGTATTTT. This codes for CASSDRRGTQYF. This chain connects TRBV2 to TRBJ2-3; no reliable D call. This CDR3 is built from 12 residues. Germline V gene data show CDR1 as SNHLY and CDR2 as FYNNEI. The germline V and J ends were trimmed by 3 bases and 9 bases, with 10 bases remaining between them. Complete variable domain (other parts from reference TRBV2 and TRBJ2-3): EPEVTQTPSHQVTQMGQEVILRCVPISNHLYFYWYRQILGQKVEFLVSFYNNEISEKSEIFDDQFSVERPDGSNFTLKIRSTKLEDSAMYFCASSDRRGTQYFGPGTRLTVL.

This clone was found a few times. The chain combines TRBV7-3 with TRBJ1-2; 7 bases are a match to TRBD1. The CDR3 spans 16 residues. The germline CDR1 and CDR2 sequences are SGHTA and FQGTGA. V was pared by 7 bases and J by 2 bases, with 13 bases of the junction left unmatched. DNA for the CDR3: TGTGCCAGCACATACATTGACAGGGCTGTCAACTATGGCTACACCTTC. It translates to CASTYIDRAVNYGYTF.

The DNA of the CDR3 is TGTGCCAGCAGTCCAAATCTACAGGTTAAGGGCTACACCTTC. Translation: CASSPNLQVKGYTF. The chain combines TRBV6-2 or TRBV6-3 with TRBJ1-2, with a tentative D call TRBD1 (5 bases). With 5 bases removed from V and 8 bases from J, the gap between germline ends came to 18 bases. Germline assignment: CDR1 MNHEY and CDR2 SVGEGT. This CDR3 is built from 14 residues.

The genes are TRBV11-2 and TRBJ1-1; no clear D gene. The germline V gene encodes CDR1 SGHAT and CDR2 FQNNGV. Trimming stripped 2 bases from V and 1 base from J, with 8 bases between. This CDR3 spans 14 amino acids. The CDR3 sequence is CASSLRRANTEAFF. The CDR3 coding sequence is TGTGCCAGCAGCTTAAGGAGGGCGAACACTGAAGCTTTCTTT.

CDR3 residues: CASKGLAGVGSTDTQYF. The CDR3, as DNA: TGTGCCAGCAAGGGTCTAGCGGGAGTAGGGAGCACAGATACGCAGTATTTT. The chain carries TRBV28 and TRBJ2-3; 10 nucleotides align to TRBD2. This CDR3 has 17 amino acids. Looked up from germline, CDR1 is MDHEN and CDR2 is SYDVKM. J was trimmed by 0 bases and V by 7 bases; bases with no gene match: 10.

The CDR3 region is CASRPRGSYNEKLFF. The CDR3 bases are TGTGCCAGCAGACCCCGGGGAAGTTACAATGAAAAACTGTTTTTT. The chain carries TRBV6-5 and TRBJ1-4; D not certain. V lost 6 bases to trimming and J lost 5 bases, with 16 bases between them. The germline V gene encodes CDR1 MNHEY and CDR2 SVGAGI. There are 15 residues in the CDR3.

The chain links TRBV18 to TRBJ2-7, with D possibly being TRBD1 (5 bases). The CDR3 runs to 14 residues. The V gene lost 2 bases and the J gene lost 0 bases, with 8 bases spanning the gap. CDR1 and CDR2 from the germline V gene are KGHSH and LQKENI. CDR3 coding DNA: TGTGCCAGCTCACCAGACAGTTCCTCCTACGAGCAGTACTTC. Translating gives CASSPDSSSYEQYF.